This T cell receptor (beta chain) emerged from a study of HIV-infected patients and healthy controls. Whole blood was used without fractionation, so all unsorted peripheral T cells were included. Reverse transcription used 450 to 500 ng RNA and constant-region primers for alpha and beta. Separate chain-specific third strand synthesis with multiplexing indices produced the alpha and beta libraries. TCRdb independently ran MiXCR on the 5' RACE reads; one entry per CDR3 protein. The table records thousands of distinct CDR3 sequences, roughly 6.1% of them present only once. The V end was cut by 0 bases, the J end by 6 bases, with 16 bases between. The CDR3 sequence is 16 residues long. The germline CDR1 and CDR2 sequences are SEHNR and FQNEAQ (reference sequence).

The specimen comprised blood, sampled before antiretroviral therapy. This chain uses TRBV7-9 with TRBJ2-3, with D perhaps matching TRBD2 (6 bases). This TCR was sampled from an adult with HIV infection. Here the CDR3 DNA reads TGTGCCAGCAGCTTAGCGTCTCTAAGGCGGGATGATACGCAGTATTTT. Amino acid sequence: CASSLASLRRDDTQYF.